This T cell receptor (beta chain) stems from a study of shared clonotypes between healthy human individuals. The CDR3 runs 13 residues. Germline V gene sequence: CDR1 SGDLS, CDR2 YYNGEE. V gave up 0 bases and J gave up 4 bases, with 7 bases separating them. With respect to this clone: A read error is possible here, since a much larger clone lies one base away.

Clones were read by immunoSEQ multiplex PCR, and TCRdb kept only the in-frame ones, dropping some. Of around 2.1 million clones listed, about 93% are singletons. Naive CD8 cells were CD45RO-negative, positively selected for CCR7, excluding terminally differentiated effector memory CD45RA+ cells. The specimen was naive CD8+ T cells from PBMCs. The receptor comes from a man between 18 and 29 years old in good health. Some clones in this sample may be carry-over from other donors' samples. This chain joins TRBV9 and TRBJ1-1, with D unresolved. DNA for the CDR3: TGTGCCAGCAGCGTAGGGGCGACCACTGAAGCTTTCTTT. It translates to CASSVGATTEAFF.